This entry features one T cell receptor beta chain sequence. Its specificity is unknown. V was pared by 6 bases and J by 2 bases, with 22 bases between. The CDR3 is 17 amino acids. The V gene's germline CDR1 is MRHNA and CDR2 SNTAGT. The data originate from a study of T cell responses to AZD1222 COVID-19 vaccine. Study outcomes and limitations: Targets within unmutated variant regions were reportedly found for nearly half of spike-specific TCRs.

Clones were read by immunoSEQ multiplex PCR, and TCRdb kept only the in-frame ones, dropping some. The table lists around 96,000 clones, around 83% of them singletons, with roughly 6% in the top ten. The V gene is TRBV6-4, the J gene TRBJ1-2, with a weak D call TRBD1 (5 bases). The receptor was derived from an adult who received the AZD1222 COVID-19 vaccine. The sequencing used peripheral blood, collected 28 days after the second AZD1222 dose. CDR3 sequence: CASRLTGLHGRNYGYTF. CDR3 DNA: TGTGCCAGCAGATTAACAGGTCTTCATGGGCGAAACTATGGCTACACCTTC.